Listed below are T cell receptor beta chains from one sample, sequenced in a study of blood T cells in healthy people across ages. A single record per CDR3 protein comes from TCRdb applying MiXCR to the 5' RACE reads. This table has roughly 700,000 distinct CDR3 sequences, about 52% appearing once. Input material: blood. These receptors all come from a woman aged 55-70 years in good health. CDR3s include the opening cysteine and the closing phenylalanine or tryptophan. Fields, in order: J gene, clone size, D gene, V gene, CDR3 protein, CDR3 DNA. D genes are given only for firm matches. Size is omitted from some rows. Given values are once, few, many or a class for expanded clones.

TRBJ2-7 - - TRBV7-2 CASSLAAEYEQYF TGTGCCAGCAGCTTAGCGGCTGAGTACGAGCAGTACTTC
TRBJ2-1 few - TRBV3-1 CASTHREKQFF TGTGCCAGCACCCACAGGGAAAAGCAGTTCTTC
TRBJ1-2 - - TRBV28 CASSLSSGGYTF TGTGCCAGCAGTTTAAGTAGCGGTGGCTACACCTTC
TRBJ2-1 - TRBD2 TRBV25-1 CASSELGTSGNEQFF TGTGCCAGCAGTGAATTAGGGACTAGCGGGAATGAGCAGTTCTTC
TRBJ1-4 - - TRBV7-9 CASSLVGRDHEKLFF TGTGCCAGCAGCTTAGTTGGGCGGGATCACGAAAAACTGTTTTTT
TRBJ1-1 - TRBD1 TRBV5-1 CASSTGQGATEAFF TGCGCCAGCAGCACCGGACAGGGCGCCACTGAAGCTTTCTTT
TRBJ2-2 - - TRBV4-3 CASSQGGIPNTGELFF TGCGCCAGCAGCCAAGGAGGTATTCCGAACACCGGGGAGCTGTTTTTT
TRBJ2-7 few - TRBV18 CASSPAASTYEQYF TGTGCCAGCTCACCCGCGGCTTCTACCTACGAGCAGTACTTC
TRBJ2-6 - TRBD1 TRBV28 CASTRINTGAGANVLTF TGTGCCAGCACTCGCATCAATACAGGGGCTGGGGCCAACGTCCTGACTTTC
TRBJ2-3 - - TRBV10-3 CGTRGSTDTQYF TGTGGAACCAGGGGCTCCACAGATACGCAGTATTTT
TRBJ2-3 once - TRBV6-5 CASSSQGGVRTDTQYF TGTGCCAGCAGTTCCCAGGGGGGAGTCCGCACAGATACGCAGTATTTT
TRBJ2-7 - TRBD1 TRBV3-1 CASSQVAGQGTEQYF TGTGCCAGCAGCCAAGTCGCGGGACAGGGGACCGAGCAGTACTTC
TRBJ1-4 once - TRBV18 CASSPTRGPGEKLFF TGTGCCAGCTCACCAACCAGAGGGCCCGGTGAAAAACTGTTTTTT
TRBJ2-7 few TRBD2 TRBV5-1 CASSVRERYEQYF TGCGCCAGCAGCGTGCGGGAGAGGTACGAGCAGTACTTC
TRBJ1-2 - - TRBV7-2 CASSLDPGPGYGYTF TGTGCCAGCAGCTTAGATCCTGGCCCGGGGTATGGCTACACCTTC
TRBJ2-7 many - TRBV29-1 CSVGKGGASEQYF TGCAGCGTCGGGAAAGGGGGGGCCTCAGAGCAGTACTTC
TRBJ1-2 - - TRBV20-1 CSAPNRDNLLGYGYTF TGCAGTGCTCCTAACCGGGACAATCTTTTAGGCTATGGCTACACCTTC
TRBJ2-1 - TRBD2 TRBV7-9 CASSFLAGAFNEQFF TGTGCCAGCAGTTTTCTAGCGGGAGCTTTCAATGAGCAGTTCTTC
TRBJ2-1 - TRBD2 TRBV4-1 CASSHRTRGDEQFF TGCGCCAGCAGCCACCGGACTAGAGGCGATGAGCAGTTCTTC
TRBJ2-3 - - TRBV4-3 CASSQVGPGAIWHSTDTQYF TGCGCCAGCAGCCAAGTAGGGCCGGGGGCAATTTGGCATAGCACAGATACGCAGTATTTT
TRBJ2-1 - TRBD2 TRBV5-6 CASSLELAGHPSYNEQFF TGTGCCAGCAGCTTGGAACTAGCGGGGCACCCGTCCTACAATGAGCAGTTCTTC
TRBJ2-1 - TRBD1 TRBV18 CASSPQGESGNEQFF TGTGCCAGCTCACCCCAGGGGGAAAGCGGCAATGAGCAGTTCTTC
TRBJ2-1 - TRBD2 TRBV20-1 CSARDYSSYERFF TGCAGTGCGAGGGACTACAGCTCCTACGAGCGGTTCTTC
TRBJ2-7 few - TRBV6-6 CASSYSTGGEYEQYF TGTGCCAGCAGTTACTCTACAGGGGGGGAATACGAGCAGTACTTC